Each of the 10 T cell receptor beta chains below was sequenced from the same sample in a study of OX40 agonist ivuxolimab in advanced cancers. Data came from immunoSEQ multiplex PCR; TCRdb stores just in-frame clones and leaves some out. Of tens of thousands of clones listed, approximately 80% were seen once; the top ten hold around 4.6%. Specimen: CD4+ or CD8+ T cells sorted from blood, collected in a trial of the OX40 agonist ivuxolimab. All receptors come from an adult with an advanced solid tumor such as melanoma, head and neck, liver or kidney cancer.

The chain is built from TRBV7-2 and TRBJ1-2; the D gene is possibly TRBD1 (5 bases). Per the germline V gene, CDR1 is SGHTA and CDR2 is FQGNSA. Trimming pared 5 bases from V and 4 bases from J, leaving 17 bases between. The CDR3 extends over 15 amino acids. Here the CDR3 reads CASSPFPGLSYGYTF. The CDR3 DNA sequence: TGTGCCAGCAGCCCATTCCCAGGGCTGAGCTATGGCTACACCTTC. Full variable domain (outside the CDR3, taken from reference TRBV7-2 and TRBJ1-2): GAGVSQSPSNKVTEKGKDVELRCDPISGHTALYWYRQSLGQGLEFLIYFQGNSAPDKSGLPSDRFSAERTGGSVSTLTIQRTQQEDSAVYLCASSPFPGLSYGYTFGSGTRLTVV.

The V and J genes are TRBV7-2 and TRBJ1-4; D perhaps matches TRBD1 (5 bases). Trimming took off 1 base at V and 8 bases at J, with 11 bases between the two ends. CDR3 length equals 14 residues. The germline CDR1 and CDR2 sequences are SGHTA and FQGNSA. CDR3 coding DNA: TGTGCCAGCAGCTTAGGAGGGAACAGGGAAAAACTGTTTTTT. This encodes CASSLGGNREKLFF.

This clone came up once. The chain links TRBV27 to TRBJ1-1; D is ambiguous. The V gene lost 2 bases and the J gene lost 2 bases, with 6 bases spanning the gap. In germline, CDR1 is MNHEY, CDR2 SMNVEV (reference sequence). CDR3 length equals 13 residues. In DNA, the CDR3 is TGTGCCAGCAGTTTAAGTCGCAACACTGAAGCTTTCTTT. Its protein product is CASSLSRNTEAFF.

This rearrangement joins TRBV2 to TRBJ2-3; TRBD2 matches 10 bases. The CDR3 has 15 residues. The V gene end was trimmed by 7 bases and the J gene end by 3 bases; junction bases not matched to a gene: 7. Germline CDR1 is SNHLY and CDR2 is FYNNEI. CDR3 DNA: TGTGCCAGCAAGCTAGCGGGAGTTAATACAGATACGCAGTATTTT. This codes for CASKLAGVNTDTQYF.

This chain joins TRBV7-6 and TRBJ1-6; no reliable D call. The germline V and J ends were trimmed by 4 bases and 9 bases, with 13 bases remaining between them. The CDR3 runs to 14 residues. Germline CDR1 and CDR2: SGHVS and FNYEAQ. CDR3 nucleotides: TGTGCCAGCAGCTCCCAGGTTTCGAGTTCACCCCTCCACTTT. It encodes CASSSQVSSSPLHF.

The V call is TRBV7-2, the J call TRBJ1-3; D perhaps matches TRBD1 (6 bases). V was pared by 4 bases and J by 4 bases, with 8 bases between. There are 13 residues in the CDR3. Germline V gene sequence: CDR1 SGHTA, CDR2 FQGNSA. This CDR3 is CASSYQGGNTIYF. CDR3 bases: TGTGCCAGCAGCTATCAGGGGGGAAACACCATATATTTT.

This rearrangement joins TRBV10-3 to TRBJ2-1, with 9 bases aligning to TRBD2. The J segment lost 1 base and the V segment lost 0 bases, leaving 19 bases of the junction unmatched. Per germline, CDR1 ENHRY and CDR2 SYGVKD. The CDR3 runs 22 residues. The CDR3 spells CAISESGSRVSGGDKSYNEQFF. Written as DNA, the CDR3 is TGTGCCATCAGTGAGTCGGGGAGTCGTGTTAGCGGGGGAGACAAATCCTACAATGAGCAGTTCTTC.

The chain employs TRBV14 and TRBJ2-1, with 10 bases lining up with TRBD1. The length of the CDR3 is 17 residues. Unmatched junction bases numbered 11, after V lost 5 bases and J lost 4 bases. Germline values: CDR1 SGHDN, CDR2 FVKESK. In DNA form, the CDR3 reads TGTGCCAGCAGCTTCCGGGACAGGGGACCCGATTACAATGAGCAGTTCTTC. This gives the protein CASSFRDRGPDYNEQFF.

This clone was seen a handful of times. The chain has TRBV19 and TRBJ1-5; D is ambiguous. The V end lost 3 bases, the J end lost 15 bases, and 18 bases lay between the germline ends. The CDR3 consists of 13 residues. The V gene's germline CDR1 is LNHDA and CDR2 SQIVND (reference sequence). Here the CDR3 reads CASSIDKASQRHF. CDR3 nucleotide sequence: TGTGCCAGTAGTATCGATAAGGCCTCCCAAAGGCATTTT.

This sequence joins TRBV14 and TRBJ2-2; D is unclear. Per the germline V gene, CDR1 is SGHDN and CDR2 is FVKESK. This CDR3 is built from 14 residues. The V end lost 4 bases, the J end lost 3 bases, and 9 bases lay between the germline ends. The chain's CDR3 is CASSLQHYTGELFF. CDR3 sequence (DNA): TGTGCCAGCAGCCTACAGCATTACACCGGGGAGCTGTTTTTT. Full variable domain (missing parts from reference TRBV14 and TRBJ2-2): EAGVTQFPSHSVIEKGQTVTLRCDPISGHDNLYWYRRVMGKEIKFLLHFVKESKQDESGMPNNRFLAERTGGTYSTLKVQPAELEDSGVYFCASSLQHYTGELFFGEGSRLTVL.